Below, one TCR beta chain is given with its context. Only in-frame clones appear in the TCRdb table, and some are missing; sequencing was by immunoSEQ multiplex PCR. Among about 98,000 clones listed, approximately 90% were seen once. The data were obtained in a study of cytomegalovirus exposure and HLA in healthy donors. The CDR3 consists of 14 residues. V was shortened by 8 bases and J by 6 bases, with 17 bases between the two germline ends. CDR1 MNHEY and CDR2 SMNVEV come from the germline V gene (reference sequence). This receptor was identified in a woman aged 30 to 39 in good health and CMV-seronegative. Sample: PBMCs. The chain joins TRBV27 to TRBJ2-1, with D perhaps matching TRBD2 (5 bases). CDR3 sequence reads: CASRRGFPGNEQFF. The CDR3 nucleotides are TGTGCCAGCCGTCGGGGTTTCCCGGGCAATGAGCAGTTCTTC.